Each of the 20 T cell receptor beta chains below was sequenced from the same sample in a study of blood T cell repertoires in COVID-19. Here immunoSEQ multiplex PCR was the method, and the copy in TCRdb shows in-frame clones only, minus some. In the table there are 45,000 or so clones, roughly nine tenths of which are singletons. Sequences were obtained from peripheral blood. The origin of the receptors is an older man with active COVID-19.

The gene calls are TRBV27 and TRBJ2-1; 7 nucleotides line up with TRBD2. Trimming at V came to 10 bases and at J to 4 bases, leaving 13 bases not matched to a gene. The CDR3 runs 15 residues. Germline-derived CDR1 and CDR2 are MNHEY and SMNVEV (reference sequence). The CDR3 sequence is CATRSAGVDYNEQFF. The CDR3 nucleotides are TGTGCCACCCGATCCGCGGGGGTAGATTACAATGAGCAGTTCTTC.

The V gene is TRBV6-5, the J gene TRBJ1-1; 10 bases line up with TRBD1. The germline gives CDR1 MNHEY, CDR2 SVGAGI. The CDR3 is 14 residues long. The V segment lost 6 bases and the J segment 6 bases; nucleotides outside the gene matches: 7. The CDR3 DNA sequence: TGTGCCAGCAGCTCTCGGGGACAGGGGTCTGAAGCTTTCTTT. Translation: CASSSRGQGSEAFF.

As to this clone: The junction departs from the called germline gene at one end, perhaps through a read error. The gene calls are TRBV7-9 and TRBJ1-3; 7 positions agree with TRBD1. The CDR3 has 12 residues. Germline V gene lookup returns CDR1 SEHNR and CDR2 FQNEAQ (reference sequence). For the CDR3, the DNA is TGTGCCAGCAGCCTTCCGGGACAGCCCTTGATTTTT. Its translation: CASSLPGQPLIF. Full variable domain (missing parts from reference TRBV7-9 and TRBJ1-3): DTGVSQNPRHKITKRGQNVTFRCDPISEHNRLYWYRQTLGQGPEFLTYFQNEAQLEKSRLLSDRFSAERPKGSFSTLEIQRTEQGDSAMYLCASSLPGQPLIFGEGSWLTVV.

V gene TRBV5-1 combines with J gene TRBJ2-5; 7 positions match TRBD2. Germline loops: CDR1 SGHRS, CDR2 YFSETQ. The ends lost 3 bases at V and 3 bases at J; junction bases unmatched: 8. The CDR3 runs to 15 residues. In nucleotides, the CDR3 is TGCGCCAGCAGCTCGGGCGGGGGTTCGGAAGAGACCCAGTACTTC. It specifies CASSSGGGSEETQYF. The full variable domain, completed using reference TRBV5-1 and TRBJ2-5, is KAGVTQTPRYLIKTRGQQVTLSCSPISGHRSVSWYQQTPGQGLQFLFEYFSETQRNKGNFPGRFSGRQFSNSRSEMNVSTLELGDSALYLCASSSGGGSEETQYFGPGTRLLVL.

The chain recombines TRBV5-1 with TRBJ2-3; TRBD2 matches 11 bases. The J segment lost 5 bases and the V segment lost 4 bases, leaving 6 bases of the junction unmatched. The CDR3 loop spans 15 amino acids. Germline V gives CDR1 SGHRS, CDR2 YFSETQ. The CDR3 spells CASSDPSGGKDTQYF. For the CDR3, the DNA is TGCGCCAGCAGCGACCCTAGCGGGGGGAAAGATACGCAGTATTTT.

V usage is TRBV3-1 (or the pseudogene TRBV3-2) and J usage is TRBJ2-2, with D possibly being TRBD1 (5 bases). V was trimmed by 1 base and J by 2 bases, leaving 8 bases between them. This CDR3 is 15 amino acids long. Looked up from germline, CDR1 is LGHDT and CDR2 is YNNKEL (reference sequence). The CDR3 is CASSQARVNTGELFF. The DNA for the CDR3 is TGTGCCAGCAGCCAAGCCAGGGTCAACACCGGGGAGCTGTTTTTT.

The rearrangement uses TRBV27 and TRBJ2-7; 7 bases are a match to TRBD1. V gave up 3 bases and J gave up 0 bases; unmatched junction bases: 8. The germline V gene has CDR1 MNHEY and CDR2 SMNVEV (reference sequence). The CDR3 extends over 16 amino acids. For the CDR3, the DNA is TGTGCCAGCAGTTTGGGGGACAGATGGGGCTCCTACGAGCAGTACTTC. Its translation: CASSLGDRWGSYEQYF.

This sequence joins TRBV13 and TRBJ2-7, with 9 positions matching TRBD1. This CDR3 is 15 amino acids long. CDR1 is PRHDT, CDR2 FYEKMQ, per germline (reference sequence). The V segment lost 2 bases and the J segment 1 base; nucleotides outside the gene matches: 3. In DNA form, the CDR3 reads TGTGCCAGCAGCTTAAAGGGGACAGGGTCCTACGAGCAGTACTTC. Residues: CASSLKGTGSYEQYF.

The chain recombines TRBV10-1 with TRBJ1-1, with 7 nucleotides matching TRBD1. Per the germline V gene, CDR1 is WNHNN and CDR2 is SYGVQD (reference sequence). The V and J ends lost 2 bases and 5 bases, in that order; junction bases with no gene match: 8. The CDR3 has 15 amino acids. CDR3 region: CASSEEPGGETEAFF. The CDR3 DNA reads TGCGCCAGCAGTGAGGAACCAGGGGGAGAAACTGAAGCTTTCTTT.

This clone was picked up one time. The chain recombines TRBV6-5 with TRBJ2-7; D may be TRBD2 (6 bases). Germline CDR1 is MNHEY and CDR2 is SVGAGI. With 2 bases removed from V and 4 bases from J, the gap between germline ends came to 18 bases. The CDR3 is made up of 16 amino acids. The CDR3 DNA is TGTGCCAGCAGTTACCAGCACGGGGGTTACGGTTACGAGCAGTACTTC. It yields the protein CASSYQHGGYGYEQYF.

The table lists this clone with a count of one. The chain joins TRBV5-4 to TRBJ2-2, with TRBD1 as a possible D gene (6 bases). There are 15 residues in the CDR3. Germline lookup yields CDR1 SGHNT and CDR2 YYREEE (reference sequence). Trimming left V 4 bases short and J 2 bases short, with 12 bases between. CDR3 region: CASSPRTENTGELFF. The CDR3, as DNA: TGTGCCAGCAGCCCCCGGACAGAAAACACCGGGGAGCTGTTTTTT.

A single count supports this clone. The DNA for the CDR3 is TGTGCCAGCAGCCCTCGGGGAGCGGGGGGTTTAGAGACCCAGTACTTC. Its translation: CASSPRGAGGLETQYF. The J gene is TRBJ2-5, the V gene TRBV11-3, with TRBD2 matching over 9 bases. With 5 bases clipped from V and 4 bases from J, the junction kept 11 bases outside the gene matches. CDR1 and CDR2 (germline): SGHNT, YENEEA. The CDR3 covers 16 residues.

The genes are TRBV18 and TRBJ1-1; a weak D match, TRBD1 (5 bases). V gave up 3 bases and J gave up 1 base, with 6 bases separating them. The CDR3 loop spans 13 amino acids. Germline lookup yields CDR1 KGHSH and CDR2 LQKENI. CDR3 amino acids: CASSPGQNTEAFF. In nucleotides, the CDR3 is TGTGCCAGCTCACCCGGACAGAACACTGAAGCTTTCTTT. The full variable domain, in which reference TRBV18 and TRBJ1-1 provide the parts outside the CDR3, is NAGVMQNPRHLVRRRGQEARLRCSPMKGHSHVYWYRQLPEEGLKFMVYLQKENIIDESGMPKERFSAEFPKEGPSILRIQQVVRGDSAAYFCASSPGQNTEAFFGQGTRLTVV.

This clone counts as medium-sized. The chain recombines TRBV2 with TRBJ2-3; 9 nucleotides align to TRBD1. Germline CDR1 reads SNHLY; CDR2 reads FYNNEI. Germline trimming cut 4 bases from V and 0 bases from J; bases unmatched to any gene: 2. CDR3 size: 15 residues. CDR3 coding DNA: TGTGCCAGCAGTGGGGGGACAGGGAGCACAGATACGCAGTATTTT. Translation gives CASSGGTGSTDTQYF.

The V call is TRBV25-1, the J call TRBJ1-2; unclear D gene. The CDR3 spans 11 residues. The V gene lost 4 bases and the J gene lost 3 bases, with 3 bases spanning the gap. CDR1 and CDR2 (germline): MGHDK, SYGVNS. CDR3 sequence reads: CASSADYGYTF. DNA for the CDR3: TGTGCCAGCAGTGCAGACTATGGCTACACCTTC.

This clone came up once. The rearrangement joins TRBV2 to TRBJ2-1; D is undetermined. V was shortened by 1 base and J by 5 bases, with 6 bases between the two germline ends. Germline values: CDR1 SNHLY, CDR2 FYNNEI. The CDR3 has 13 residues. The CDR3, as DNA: TGTGCCAGCAGTGAAGAGACAAACAATGAGCAGTTCTTC. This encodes CASSEETNNEQFF.

The CDR3 reads CASSLAIGTGVYEAFF. Written as DNA, the CDR3 is TGTGCCAGCAGCTTAGCGATTGGGACAGGGGTTTATGAAGCTTTCTTT. The J gene is TRBJ1-1, the V gene TRBV7-8; 10 bases map to TRBD1. The CDR3 is 16 residues long. Trimming removed 0 bases from V and 7 bases from J; junction bases left unmatched: 8. Per the germline V gene, CDR1 is SGHVS and CDR2 is FQNEAQ.

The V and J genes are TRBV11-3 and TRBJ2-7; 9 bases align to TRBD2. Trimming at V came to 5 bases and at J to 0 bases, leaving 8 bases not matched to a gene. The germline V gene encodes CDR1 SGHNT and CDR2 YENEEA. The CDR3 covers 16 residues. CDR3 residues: CASSRGGAISSYEQYF. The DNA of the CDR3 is TGTGCCAGCAGCCGCGGGGGGGCGATCTCCTCCTACGAGCAGTACTTC.

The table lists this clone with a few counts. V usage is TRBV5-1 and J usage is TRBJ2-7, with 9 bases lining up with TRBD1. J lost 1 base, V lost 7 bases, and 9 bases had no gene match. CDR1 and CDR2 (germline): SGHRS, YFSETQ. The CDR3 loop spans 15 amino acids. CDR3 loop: CASRLRDRDSYEQYF. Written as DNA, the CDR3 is TGCGCCAGCCGTCTCCGGGACAGGGATTCCTACGAGCAGTACTTC.

This chain's CDR3 is CASLREGGTEAFF. The CDR3 coding sequence is TGTGCCAGCCTCCGGGAGGGGGGCACTGAAGCTTTCTTT. The chain has TRBV6-5 and TRBJ1-1, with a possible D match to TRBD1 (6 bases). Germline lookup yields CDR1 MNHEY and CDR2 SVGAGI. Trimming stripped 8 bases from V and 4 bases from J, with 14 bases between. The CDR3 covers 13 residues.